This is a list of T cell receptor beta chains from one sample in a study of blood T cells in healthy people across ages. Via MiXCR, TCRdb re-called the 5' RACE reads, giving one row per CDR3 protein. The sample contains under 2 million distinct CDR3 sequences, roughly a third of which appear only once. Sample: blood. The receptor set was obtained from a woman in her 30s in good health. Each CDR3 is given with its conserved first and last residue. Fields, in order: D gene, clone size, V gene, J gene, CDR3 DNA, CDR3 protein. D genes are given only for firm matches. Clone sizes are given selectively: once, few, many, or a class where the clone is expanded.

>-|many|TRBV6-2/TRBV6-3|TRBJ2-3
TGTGCCAGCAGTTACTCGACGTTGAATACGCAGTATTTT
CASSYSTLNTQYF
>-|-|TRBV5-6|TRBJ1-3
TGTGCCAGCAGCGTTGTCACTCCGGGAAACACCATATATTTT
CASSVVTPGNTIYF
>TRBD2|few|TRBV13|TRBJ2-1
TGTGCCAGCAGCTTAGAGGGCGCGGGAGGGGGATCCTACAATGAGCAGTTCTTC
CASSLEGAGGGSYNEQFF
>TRBD2|few|TRBV20-1|TRBJ2-6
TGCAGTGCGCCCACTAGCGGGAGGGCCTATACGGGGGCCAACGTCCTGACTTTC
CSAPTSGRAYTGANVLTF
>TRBD2|many|TRBV29-1|TRBJ2-7
TGCAGCGCCCTCAGGGAGGGCTCCTACGAGCAGTACTTC
CSALREGSYEQYF
>-|-|TRBV27|TRBJ1-1
TGTGCCAGCAGTTTATATTTGTCTTCGGGCGGTTCGACAGCTTTCTTT
CASSLYLSSGGSTAFF
>-|-|TRBV9|TRBJ2-4
TGTGCCAGCAGCCCCCCGGATGGAAAAAACATTCAGTACTTC
CASSPPDGKNIQYF
>-|few|TRBV20-1|TRBJ2-5
TGCAGTGCTAGAGATATTAGTTTCCAAGAGACCCAGTACTTC
CSARDISFQETQYF
>-|many|TRBV3-1|TRBJ1-2
TGTGCCAGCAGCCCCGGCGGGCAGGATGGCTACACCTTC
CASSPGGQDGYTF
>-|-|TRBV21-1|TRBJ2-5
TGTGCCCGTCTAGAGACCCAGTACTTC
CARLETQYF
>TRBD1|few|TRBV5-5|TRBJ2-7
TGTGCCAGCAGCACCCGGGACAGGGGCGCCTACGAGCAGTACTTC
CASSTRDRGAYEQYF
>TRBD1|-|TRBV6-5|TRBJ1-2
TGTGCCAGCAGTTACTCCACAGGGGGCCATGGCTACACCTTC
CASSYSTGGHGYTF
>-|few|TRBV5-1|TRBJ2-7
TGCGCCAGCAGCTTACCCCGGACCGACGAGCAGTACTTC
CASSLPRTDEQYF
>-|-|TRBV9|TRBJ2-2
TGTGCCAGCAGCGTATCGGTGGGCACCGGGGAGCTGTTTTTT
CASSVSVGTGELFF
>-|-|TRBV29-1|TRBJ2-1
TGCAGCGTGGGCCTTACTAGCCGGGGCCACAATGAGCAGTTCTTC
CSVGLTSRGHNEQFF
>TRBD1|once|TRBV15|TRBJ1-2
TGTGCCACCAGCAGTCGCAGGGGGGATGGCTACACCTTC
CATSSRRGDGYTF
>-|-|TRBV9|TRBJ1-4
TGTGCCAGCAGCGTAGATCAGGGAGGTAATGAAAAACTGTTTTTT
CASSVDQGGNEKLFF
>TRBD2|-|TRBV12-3/TRBV12-4|TRBJ2-1
TGTGCCAGCAAGTGGGGGGGGTCTGTAAATGGGCAGTTCTTC
CASKWGGSVNGQFF
>TRBD2|-|TRBV7-6|TRBJ2-7
TGTGCCAGCAGCTTAGCGACAGGACTAGCGGGAGGGCCTGAGCAGTACTTC
CASSLATGLAGGPEQYF
>-|few|TRBV29-1|TRBJ1-4
TGCAGCGTTGGCCCCGGACACCGTAATGAAAAACTGTTTTTT
CSVGPGHRNEKLFF
>TRBD2|few|TRBV7-9|TRBJ2-7
TGTGCCAGCAGCTCACCAATTGGGACTAGCGAGAATTCCTACGAGCAGTACTTC
CASSSPIGTSENSYEQYF
>-|-|TRBV5-1|TRBJ2-7
TGCGCCAGCAGCTCCGAAGCTCCCTACGAGCAGTACTTC
CASSSEAPYEQYF
>-|-|TRBV9|TRBJ1-4
TGTGCCAGCAGCGTAGAGGGGTCGACTAATGAAAAACTGTTTTTT
CASSVEGSTNEKLFF
>TRBD2|few|TRBV20-1|TRBJ2-7
TGCAGTGCTAGACCGATAAGCGGCGGGAGTTCCTACGAGCAGTACTTC
CSARPISGGSSYEQYF
>-|-|TRBV11-3|TRBJ2-1
TGTGCCAGCGCGTGGGGAGCGGCCAACAATGAGCAGTTCTTC
CASAWGAANNEQFF